The 12 T cell receptor beta chains listed next were all sequenced from one sample in a study of early T cells in non-severe SARS-CoV-2 infection. MiXCR was run by TCRdb on the 5' RACE reads, yielding one entry per CDR3 protein. Among some 62,000 distinct CDR3 sequences listed, roughly 9% were seen once. Sequenced here: whole blood, sampled at baseline. All receptors derive from an adult who was a healthcare worker with PCR-confirmed SARS-CoV-2 infection or an uninfected control (not recorded which).

This clonotype has only a few counts. This chain uses TRBV3-1 with TRBJ2-4; no definite D call. The CDR3 spans 14 residues. V was trimmed by 0 bases and J by 1 base, leaving 4 bases between them. CDR1 and CDR2 from the germline V gene are LGHDT and YNNKEL (reference sequence). The CDR3 reads CASSQDWAKNIQYF. CDR3 in DNA: TGTGCCAGCAGCCAAGATTGGGCCAAAAACATTCAGTACTTC.

The sample holds many counts of this clonotype. The V and J genes are TRBV27 and TRBJ2-5, with 8 bases matching TRBD1. The CDR3 totals 15 residues. The junction had 9 bases not matched to a gene; V was cut back by 5 bases and J by 4 bases. CDR1 is MNHEY and CDR2 is SMNVEV in the germline V gene (reference sequence). The CDR3 bases are TGTGCCAGCAGTACCAGACAGGGGTTACTAGAGACCCAGTACTTC. Translated: CASSTRQGLLETQYF.

This clonotype was counted a few times. CDR3 DNA: TGTGCCAGCAGCCGGGCTAGCGAGCAGTACTTC. This translates into CASSRASEQYF. The rearrangement links TRBV4-2 to TRBJ2-7; D is undetermined. The V gene lost 4 bases and the J gene lost 6 bases, with 7 bases spanning the gap. Germline V CDR1 and CDR2: LGHNA, YNFKEQ. The CDR3 runs 11 residues.

The sample holds many counts of this clonotype. The rearrangement links TRBV10-3 to TRBJ1-2, with D maybe TRBD1 (5 bases). V was cut by 2 bases and J by 5 bases, with 15 bases left in between. Germline V gene lookup returns CDR1 ENHRY and CDR2 SYGVKD. The CDR3 contains 15 residues. In DNA form, the CDR3 reads TGTGCCATCAGTGAGAAGGGGTCGCGAGAGTATGGCTACACCTTC. Amino acid sequence: CAISEKGSREYGYTF.

The chain combines TRBV7-6 with TRBJ2-2; 8 bases agree with TRBD2. With 6 bases clipped from V and 4 bases from J, the junction kept 7 bases outside the gene matches. The CDR3 has 15 residues. CDR1 and CDR2 (germline): SGHVS, FNYEAQ. The CDR3 loop reads CASRILAEGTGELFF. CDR3 sequence (DNA): TGTGCCAGCAGAATACTAGCGGAGGGCACCGGGGAGCTGTTTTTT.

This clonotype was detected many times. The chain employs TRBV20-1 and TRBJ2-3, with D hard to call. The V end was cut by 6 bases, the J end by 6 bases, with 10 bases between. The CDR3 covers 11 residues. Germline assignment: CDR1 DFQATT and CDR2 SNEGSKA (reference sequence). The CDR3 is CSAPPGDTQYF. The CDR3 region has the DNA TGCAGTGCCCCACCCGGGGATACGCAGTATTTT.

This clonotype was detected many times. The V and J genes are TRBV7-2 and TRBJ1-1; no reliable D call. V lost 4 bases to trimming and J lost 0 bases, with 12 bases between them. Germline V CDR1 and CDR2: SGHTA, FQGNSA. The CDR3 is 15 residues long. CDR3 sequence reads: CASSSWRVMNTEAFF. Written as DNA, the CDR3 is TGTGCCAGCAGCTCCTGGAGGGTCATGAACACTGAAGCTTTCTTT. Looking up the rest from reference TRBV7-2 and TRBJ1-1 gives the full variable domain: GAGVSQSPSNKVTEKGKDVELRCDPISGHTALYWYRQSLGQGLEFLIYFQGNSAPDKSGLPSDRFSAERTGGSVSTLTIQRTQQEDSAVYLCASSSWRVMNTEAFFGQGTRLTVV.

V usage is TRBV12-3 or TRBV12-4 and J usage is TRBJ1-2; TRBD1 is a possible D gene (6 bases). The CDR3 covers 13 residues. The V and J ends lost 6 bases and 4 bases respectively, with 12 bases between them. The CDR3 DNA follows: TGTGCCAGCAGCCCCACCAGGGGCTATGGCTACACCTTC. Protein: CASSPTRGYGYTF.

The chain has TRBV6-1 and TRBJ2-7; 7 bases line up with TRBD1. CDR1 and CDR2 from the germline V gene are MNHNS and SASEGT. V was pared by 8 bases and J by 4 bases, with 11 bases of the junction left unmatched. This CDR3 is 14 amino acids long. DNA of the CDR3: TGTGCCAGCGATATGAGACAGGGTTGGTACGAGCAGTACTTC. The encoded protein is CASDMRQGWYEQYF.

The genes are TRBV20-1 and TRBJ2-1; 15 nucleotides line up with TRBD2. The CDR3 totals 15 residues. The ends lost 7 bases at V and 7 bases at J; junction bases unmatched: 8. Germline V gives CDR1 DFQATT, CDR2 SNEGSKA (reference sequence). CDR3 nucleotide sequence: TGCAGTGTTAGGGGGACTAGCGGGAGGATTAATGAGCAGTTCTTC. Translation gives CSVRGTSGRINEQFF.

This clonotype is judged medium-sized. The chain couples TRBV6-2 or TRBV6-3 to TRBJ2-2, with a tentative D call TRBD2 (6 bases). Trimming took 7 bases from V and 5 from J, leaving 8 bases between them. Germline assignment: CDR1 MNHEY and CDR2 SVGEGT. The CDR3 is 12 residues long. In DNA, the CDR3 is TGTGCCAGCAATGGGGGGACCGGGGAGCTGTTTTTT. Protein: CASNGGTGELFF.

In this sample, this clonotype turned up a few times. The rearrangement uses TRBV21-1 and TRBJ2-2; the table's D call TRBD1 went unverified against the DNA. TRBV21-1 counts as a pseudogene. This CDR3 contains 16 residues. CDR3 in amino acids: CASSKALEGVRRELFF. In nucleotides, the CDR3 is TGTGCCAGCAGCAAAGCGCTGGAAGGGGTTAGGCGGGAGCTGTTTTTT.